The clone carrying this T cell receptor beta chain was seen a single time. The antigen remains undetermined. Viral peptide pool expansion of antigen-specific CD4+ T cells preceded sequencing in the ViraFEST assay. Once cultured for 9 to 11 days, the cells underwent separation to obtain CD4+ T cells. Nucleocapsid antibody tests were negative, and the vaccine recipients had no prior SARS-CoV-2 infection. CDR3 length: 17 residues. Trimming stripped 4 bases from V and 1 base from J, with 15 bases between. In germline, CDR1 is SGHNT, CDR2 YYREEE (reference sequence). Method: immunoSEQ multiplex PCR; TCRdb's copy keeps in-frame clones and lacks some. The profile shows about 22,000 clones, roughly 80% of them singletons. The data were taken from a study of vaccination effects on CD4 cells after COVID-19. Study-wide background: Every participant took two doses of the BNT162b2 or mRNA-1273 vaccine.

Study-wide results and limits: Clones that were induced by infection or by vaccine showed marked contraction late after vaccination.

The V call is TRBV5-4, the J call TRBJ1-6; perhaps TRBD1 as D (5 bases). The sequences come from CD4+ T cells from PBMCs cultured with HCoV-NL63 spike peptides, collected before COVID-19 vaccination. The sequence came from a human donor who received a COVID-19 vaccine. The CDR3 reads CASSPAGGVSYNSPLHF. CDR3 in DNA: TGTGCCAGCAGCCCTGCGGGGGGGGTGTCCTATAATTCACCCCTCCACTTT.